The entry below gives a single TCR beta chain sequence along with its context. Its antigen is unknown. V lost 8 bases and J lost 7, with 23 bases in between. This CDR3 contains 15 residues. The germline V gene encodes CDR1 MDHEN and CDR2 SYDVKM. The data were obtained in a study of shared clonotypes between healthy human individuals. Donors were Caucasian adults residing in Nashville, Tennessee, USA. The study separated CD4+ cells into CD45RA+ naive and CD45RA-negative memory subsets. The protocol was immunoSEQ multiplex PCR, while the TCRdb copy is restricted to in-frame clones and leaves out a portion. The table records fewer than 2.5 million clones, roughly 93% of them present only once. General study results and limits: Sampling used blood alone; tissue repertoires probably differ. Around 5% of naive CD4 clonotypes were shared across a handful of donors.

V usage is TRBV28 and J usage is TRBJ1-2; D is possibly TRBD1 (6 bases). The sample taken for sequencing was naive CD4+ T cells from PBMCs. Subset given: CD45RA+ positively selected. The source is a young man in good health. Some clones in this sample may be carry-over from other donors' samples. The CDR3, as DNA: TGTGCCAGCTCCCCCGGCGGGTACAGGGCTAGTGGCTACACCTTC. It encodes CASSPGGYRASGYTF.